This TCR beta chain was documented in a study of Ad26.COV2.S vaccination and SARS-CoV-2 variants. Here immunoSEQ multiplex PCR was the method, and the copy in TCRdb shows in-frame clones only, minus some. Here the sample spans just over 350,000 clones, about 90% being singletons. Comments on this clone: Its antigen is as yet unknown.

J was trimmed by 1 base and V by 6 bases; bases with no gene match: 8. The CDR3 loop spans 16 amino acids. Germline V CDR1 and CDR2: MNHNY, SVGAGI (reference sequence). Study observations and caveats: Spike-specific TCR breadth ran higher among vaccine recipients than placebo recipients.

The clonotype comes from a human donor who had recovered from COVID-19. The chain is built from TRBV6-6 and TRBJ1-5; TRBD1 matches at 8 bases. Specimen: peripheral blood, collected after recovery from COVID-19. The CDR3 loop reads CASSPLGTGSNQPQHF. CDR3 nucleotides: TGTGCCAGCAGCCCTCTAGGGACAGGAAGCAATCAGCCCCAGCATTTT.